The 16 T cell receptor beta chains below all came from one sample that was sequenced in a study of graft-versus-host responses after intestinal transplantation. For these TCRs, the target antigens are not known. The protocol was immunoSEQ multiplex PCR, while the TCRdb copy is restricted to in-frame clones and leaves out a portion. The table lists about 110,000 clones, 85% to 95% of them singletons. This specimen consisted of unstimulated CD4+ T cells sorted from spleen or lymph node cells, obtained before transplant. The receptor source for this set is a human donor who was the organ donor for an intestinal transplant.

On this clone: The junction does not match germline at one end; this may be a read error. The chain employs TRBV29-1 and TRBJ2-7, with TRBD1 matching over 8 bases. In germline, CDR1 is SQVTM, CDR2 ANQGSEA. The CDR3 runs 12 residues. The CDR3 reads CSHQGDSGGQHF. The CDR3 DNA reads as TGCAGCCACCAGGGCGACTCAGGGGGCCAGCACTTC.

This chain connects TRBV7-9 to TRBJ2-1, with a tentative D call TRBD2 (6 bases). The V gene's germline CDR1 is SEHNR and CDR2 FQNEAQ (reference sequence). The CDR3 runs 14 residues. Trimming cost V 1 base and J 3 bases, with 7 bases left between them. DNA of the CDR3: TGTGCCAGCAGCTTAGACGGGGGCTACAATGAGCAGTTCTTC. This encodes CASSLDGGYNEQFF.

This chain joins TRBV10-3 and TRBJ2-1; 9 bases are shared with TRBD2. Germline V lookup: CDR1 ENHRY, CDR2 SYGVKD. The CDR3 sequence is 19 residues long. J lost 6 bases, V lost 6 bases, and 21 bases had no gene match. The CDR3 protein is CAIRDIGGYWTSDINEQFF. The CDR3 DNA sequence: TGTGCCATCAGAGACATTGGGGGCTATTGGACTAGCGATATCAATGAGCAGTTCTTC.

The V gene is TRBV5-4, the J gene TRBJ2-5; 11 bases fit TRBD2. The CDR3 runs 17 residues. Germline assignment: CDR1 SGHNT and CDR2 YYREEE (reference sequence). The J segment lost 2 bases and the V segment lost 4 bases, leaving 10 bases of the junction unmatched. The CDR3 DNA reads TGTGCCAGCAGCGATACAAAAGTAGCGGGAGGGCAAGAGACCCAGTACTTC. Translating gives CASSDTKVAGGQETQYF.

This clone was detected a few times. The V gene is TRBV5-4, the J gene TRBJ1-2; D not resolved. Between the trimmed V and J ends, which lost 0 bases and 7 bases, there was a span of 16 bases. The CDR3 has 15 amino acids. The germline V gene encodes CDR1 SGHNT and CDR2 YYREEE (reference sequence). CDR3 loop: CASSLGGVRWAGYTF. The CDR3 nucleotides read TGTGCCAGCAGCTTGGGCGGTGTCCGCTGGGCTGGCTACACCTTC.

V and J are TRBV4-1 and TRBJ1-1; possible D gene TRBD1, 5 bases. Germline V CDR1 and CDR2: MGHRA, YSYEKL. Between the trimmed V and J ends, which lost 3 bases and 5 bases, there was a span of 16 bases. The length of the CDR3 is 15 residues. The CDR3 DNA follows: TGCGCCAGCAGCCAGACGACAGCCGGGTGGACTGAAGCTTTCTTT. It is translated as CASSQTTAGWTEAFF.

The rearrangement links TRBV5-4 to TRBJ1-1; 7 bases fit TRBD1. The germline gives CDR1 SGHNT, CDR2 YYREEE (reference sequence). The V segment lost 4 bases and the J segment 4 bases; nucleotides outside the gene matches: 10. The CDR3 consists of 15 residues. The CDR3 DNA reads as TGTGCCAGCAGCCCCGGACAGGATGCTGCCACTGAAGCTTTCTTT. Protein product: CASSPGQDAATEAFF.

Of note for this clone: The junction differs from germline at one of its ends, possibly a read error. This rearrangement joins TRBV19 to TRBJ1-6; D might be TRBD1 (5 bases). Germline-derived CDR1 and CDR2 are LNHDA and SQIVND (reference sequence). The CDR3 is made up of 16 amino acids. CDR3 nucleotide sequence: TGTGCCTGTAGGGAGGGGATCGCGGTACGGAATTCACCCCTCCACTTT. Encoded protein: CACREGIAVRNSPLHF.

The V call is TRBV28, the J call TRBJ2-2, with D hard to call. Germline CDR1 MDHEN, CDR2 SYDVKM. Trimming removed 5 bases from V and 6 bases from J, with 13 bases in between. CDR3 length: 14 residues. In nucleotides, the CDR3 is TGTGCCAGCAGTAGCAGGTCTGATCCCGGGGAGCTGTTTTTT. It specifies CASSSRSDPGELFF.

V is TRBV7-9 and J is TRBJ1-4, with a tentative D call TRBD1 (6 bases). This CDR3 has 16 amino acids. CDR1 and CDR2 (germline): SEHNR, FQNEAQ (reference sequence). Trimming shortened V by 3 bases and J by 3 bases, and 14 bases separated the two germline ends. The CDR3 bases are TGTGCCAGCAGCTTCCAGGGGCTGAAAGCTAATGAAAAACTGTTTTTT. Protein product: CASSFQGLKANEKLFF. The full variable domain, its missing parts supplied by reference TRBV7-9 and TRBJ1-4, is DTGVSQNPRHKITKRGQNVTFRCDPISEHNRLYWYRQTLGQGPEFLTYFQNEAQLEKSRLLSDRFSAERPKGSFSTLEIQRTEQGDSAMYLCASSFQGLKANEKLFFGSGTQLSVL.

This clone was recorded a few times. CDR3 nucleotide sequence: TGTGCCAGCAAGGGACTCCACACCGGGGAGCTGTTTTTT. Amino acid sequence: CASKGLHTGELFF. The rearrangement uses TRBV2 and TRBJ2-2; D perhaps matches TRBD2 (6 bases). The CDR3 runs to 13 residues. The ends were cut back, 7 bases at V and 3 bases at J, with 9 bases in the middle. Germline CDR1 is SNHLY and CDR2 is FYNNEI.

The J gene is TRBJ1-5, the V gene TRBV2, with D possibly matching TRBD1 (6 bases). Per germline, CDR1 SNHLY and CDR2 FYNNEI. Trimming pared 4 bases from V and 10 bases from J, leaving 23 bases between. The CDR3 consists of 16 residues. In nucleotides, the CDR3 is TGTGCCAGCAGTGTGGGGGGACAAGGTTCGTGGTTACCCCAGCATTTT. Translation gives CASSVGGQGSWLPQHF.

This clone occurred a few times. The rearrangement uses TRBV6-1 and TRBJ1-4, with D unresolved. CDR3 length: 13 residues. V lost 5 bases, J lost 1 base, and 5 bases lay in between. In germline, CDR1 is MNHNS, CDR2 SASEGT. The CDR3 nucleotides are TGTGCCAGCAGTCGGGGAACTAATGAAAAACTGTTTTTT. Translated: CASSRGTNEKLFF.

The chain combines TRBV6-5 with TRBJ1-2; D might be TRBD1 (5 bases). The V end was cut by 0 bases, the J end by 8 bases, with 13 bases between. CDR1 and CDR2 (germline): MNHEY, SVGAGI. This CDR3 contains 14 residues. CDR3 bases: TGTGCCAGCAGTTACTCCCGGGGCCTGGAGGGCTACACCTTC. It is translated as CASSYSRGLEGYTF.

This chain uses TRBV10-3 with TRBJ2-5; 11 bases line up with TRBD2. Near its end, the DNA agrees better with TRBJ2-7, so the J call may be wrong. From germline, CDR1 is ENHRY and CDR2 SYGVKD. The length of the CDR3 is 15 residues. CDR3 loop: CAISSGLADSYEQYF. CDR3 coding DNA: TGTGCCATCAGCTCGGGACTAGCGGACTCCTACGAGCAGTACTTC.

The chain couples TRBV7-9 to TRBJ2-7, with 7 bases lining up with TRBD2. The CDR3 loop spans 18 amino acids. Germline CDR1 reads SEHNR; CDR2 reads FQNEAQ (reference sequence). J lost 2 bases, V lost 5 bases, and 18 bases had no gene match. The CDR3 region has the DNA TGTGCCAGCAGCATCACACCCACGACTAGCAGAACGACCTACGAGCAGTACTTC. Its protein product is CASSITPTTSRTTYEQYF.